Described below is a single T cell receptor beta chain sequence and its context. The antigen is unknown. These data belong to a study of identical twins. Study-level findings and limits: Memory repertoires lacked the insertion deficit that abundant cord blood beta clonotypes showed.

TCRdb itself ran the 5' RACE reads through MiXCR, one entry per CDR3 protein. The data contain around 1.7 million distinct CDR3 sequences, around 29% of them singletons. This CDR3 contains 15 residues. Germline CDR1 SGHRS, CDR2 YFSETQ. V lost 1 base and J 6 bases, leaving 11 bases between the germline ends. This receptor was obtained from a newborn girl in good health. The rearrangement links TRBV5-1 to TRBJ1-6, with D unclear. The specimen was cord blood. The CDR3 sequence is CASSLMEGVNSPLHF. The CDR3 DNA follows: TGCGCCAGCAGCTTGATGGAGGGTGTTAATTCACCCCTCCACTTT.